This T cell receptor beta chain appears in the sequencing data of a study of sequential checkpoint blockade in melanoma. In the study overall: First-line arms were nivolumab then ipilimumab, or the reverse, randomized 1:1.

A few counts support this clone. The treatment here: randomized to nivolumab then ipilimumab (arm A) or the reverse (arm B). Assay used: immunoSEQ multiplex PCR; TCRdb lists only in-frame clones, some missing. The sample records about 12,000 clones, 26% being singletons. This clonotype originated in a human donor with melanoma. This material consisted of tumor tissue (inferred from file names), taken from a patient given nivolumab and ipilimumab in sequence.

Here the CDR3 reads CASSYGLSRPYEQYF. The CDR3 bases are TGTGCCAGCAGTTACGGGTTGAGCAGACCCTACGAGCAGTACTTC. V is TRBV6-4 and J is TRBJ2-7; D remains ambiguous. This CDR3 has 15 residues. Germline-derived CDR1 and CDR2 are MRHNA and SNTAGT. Trimming took 5 bases from V and 2 from J, leaving 16 bases between them.